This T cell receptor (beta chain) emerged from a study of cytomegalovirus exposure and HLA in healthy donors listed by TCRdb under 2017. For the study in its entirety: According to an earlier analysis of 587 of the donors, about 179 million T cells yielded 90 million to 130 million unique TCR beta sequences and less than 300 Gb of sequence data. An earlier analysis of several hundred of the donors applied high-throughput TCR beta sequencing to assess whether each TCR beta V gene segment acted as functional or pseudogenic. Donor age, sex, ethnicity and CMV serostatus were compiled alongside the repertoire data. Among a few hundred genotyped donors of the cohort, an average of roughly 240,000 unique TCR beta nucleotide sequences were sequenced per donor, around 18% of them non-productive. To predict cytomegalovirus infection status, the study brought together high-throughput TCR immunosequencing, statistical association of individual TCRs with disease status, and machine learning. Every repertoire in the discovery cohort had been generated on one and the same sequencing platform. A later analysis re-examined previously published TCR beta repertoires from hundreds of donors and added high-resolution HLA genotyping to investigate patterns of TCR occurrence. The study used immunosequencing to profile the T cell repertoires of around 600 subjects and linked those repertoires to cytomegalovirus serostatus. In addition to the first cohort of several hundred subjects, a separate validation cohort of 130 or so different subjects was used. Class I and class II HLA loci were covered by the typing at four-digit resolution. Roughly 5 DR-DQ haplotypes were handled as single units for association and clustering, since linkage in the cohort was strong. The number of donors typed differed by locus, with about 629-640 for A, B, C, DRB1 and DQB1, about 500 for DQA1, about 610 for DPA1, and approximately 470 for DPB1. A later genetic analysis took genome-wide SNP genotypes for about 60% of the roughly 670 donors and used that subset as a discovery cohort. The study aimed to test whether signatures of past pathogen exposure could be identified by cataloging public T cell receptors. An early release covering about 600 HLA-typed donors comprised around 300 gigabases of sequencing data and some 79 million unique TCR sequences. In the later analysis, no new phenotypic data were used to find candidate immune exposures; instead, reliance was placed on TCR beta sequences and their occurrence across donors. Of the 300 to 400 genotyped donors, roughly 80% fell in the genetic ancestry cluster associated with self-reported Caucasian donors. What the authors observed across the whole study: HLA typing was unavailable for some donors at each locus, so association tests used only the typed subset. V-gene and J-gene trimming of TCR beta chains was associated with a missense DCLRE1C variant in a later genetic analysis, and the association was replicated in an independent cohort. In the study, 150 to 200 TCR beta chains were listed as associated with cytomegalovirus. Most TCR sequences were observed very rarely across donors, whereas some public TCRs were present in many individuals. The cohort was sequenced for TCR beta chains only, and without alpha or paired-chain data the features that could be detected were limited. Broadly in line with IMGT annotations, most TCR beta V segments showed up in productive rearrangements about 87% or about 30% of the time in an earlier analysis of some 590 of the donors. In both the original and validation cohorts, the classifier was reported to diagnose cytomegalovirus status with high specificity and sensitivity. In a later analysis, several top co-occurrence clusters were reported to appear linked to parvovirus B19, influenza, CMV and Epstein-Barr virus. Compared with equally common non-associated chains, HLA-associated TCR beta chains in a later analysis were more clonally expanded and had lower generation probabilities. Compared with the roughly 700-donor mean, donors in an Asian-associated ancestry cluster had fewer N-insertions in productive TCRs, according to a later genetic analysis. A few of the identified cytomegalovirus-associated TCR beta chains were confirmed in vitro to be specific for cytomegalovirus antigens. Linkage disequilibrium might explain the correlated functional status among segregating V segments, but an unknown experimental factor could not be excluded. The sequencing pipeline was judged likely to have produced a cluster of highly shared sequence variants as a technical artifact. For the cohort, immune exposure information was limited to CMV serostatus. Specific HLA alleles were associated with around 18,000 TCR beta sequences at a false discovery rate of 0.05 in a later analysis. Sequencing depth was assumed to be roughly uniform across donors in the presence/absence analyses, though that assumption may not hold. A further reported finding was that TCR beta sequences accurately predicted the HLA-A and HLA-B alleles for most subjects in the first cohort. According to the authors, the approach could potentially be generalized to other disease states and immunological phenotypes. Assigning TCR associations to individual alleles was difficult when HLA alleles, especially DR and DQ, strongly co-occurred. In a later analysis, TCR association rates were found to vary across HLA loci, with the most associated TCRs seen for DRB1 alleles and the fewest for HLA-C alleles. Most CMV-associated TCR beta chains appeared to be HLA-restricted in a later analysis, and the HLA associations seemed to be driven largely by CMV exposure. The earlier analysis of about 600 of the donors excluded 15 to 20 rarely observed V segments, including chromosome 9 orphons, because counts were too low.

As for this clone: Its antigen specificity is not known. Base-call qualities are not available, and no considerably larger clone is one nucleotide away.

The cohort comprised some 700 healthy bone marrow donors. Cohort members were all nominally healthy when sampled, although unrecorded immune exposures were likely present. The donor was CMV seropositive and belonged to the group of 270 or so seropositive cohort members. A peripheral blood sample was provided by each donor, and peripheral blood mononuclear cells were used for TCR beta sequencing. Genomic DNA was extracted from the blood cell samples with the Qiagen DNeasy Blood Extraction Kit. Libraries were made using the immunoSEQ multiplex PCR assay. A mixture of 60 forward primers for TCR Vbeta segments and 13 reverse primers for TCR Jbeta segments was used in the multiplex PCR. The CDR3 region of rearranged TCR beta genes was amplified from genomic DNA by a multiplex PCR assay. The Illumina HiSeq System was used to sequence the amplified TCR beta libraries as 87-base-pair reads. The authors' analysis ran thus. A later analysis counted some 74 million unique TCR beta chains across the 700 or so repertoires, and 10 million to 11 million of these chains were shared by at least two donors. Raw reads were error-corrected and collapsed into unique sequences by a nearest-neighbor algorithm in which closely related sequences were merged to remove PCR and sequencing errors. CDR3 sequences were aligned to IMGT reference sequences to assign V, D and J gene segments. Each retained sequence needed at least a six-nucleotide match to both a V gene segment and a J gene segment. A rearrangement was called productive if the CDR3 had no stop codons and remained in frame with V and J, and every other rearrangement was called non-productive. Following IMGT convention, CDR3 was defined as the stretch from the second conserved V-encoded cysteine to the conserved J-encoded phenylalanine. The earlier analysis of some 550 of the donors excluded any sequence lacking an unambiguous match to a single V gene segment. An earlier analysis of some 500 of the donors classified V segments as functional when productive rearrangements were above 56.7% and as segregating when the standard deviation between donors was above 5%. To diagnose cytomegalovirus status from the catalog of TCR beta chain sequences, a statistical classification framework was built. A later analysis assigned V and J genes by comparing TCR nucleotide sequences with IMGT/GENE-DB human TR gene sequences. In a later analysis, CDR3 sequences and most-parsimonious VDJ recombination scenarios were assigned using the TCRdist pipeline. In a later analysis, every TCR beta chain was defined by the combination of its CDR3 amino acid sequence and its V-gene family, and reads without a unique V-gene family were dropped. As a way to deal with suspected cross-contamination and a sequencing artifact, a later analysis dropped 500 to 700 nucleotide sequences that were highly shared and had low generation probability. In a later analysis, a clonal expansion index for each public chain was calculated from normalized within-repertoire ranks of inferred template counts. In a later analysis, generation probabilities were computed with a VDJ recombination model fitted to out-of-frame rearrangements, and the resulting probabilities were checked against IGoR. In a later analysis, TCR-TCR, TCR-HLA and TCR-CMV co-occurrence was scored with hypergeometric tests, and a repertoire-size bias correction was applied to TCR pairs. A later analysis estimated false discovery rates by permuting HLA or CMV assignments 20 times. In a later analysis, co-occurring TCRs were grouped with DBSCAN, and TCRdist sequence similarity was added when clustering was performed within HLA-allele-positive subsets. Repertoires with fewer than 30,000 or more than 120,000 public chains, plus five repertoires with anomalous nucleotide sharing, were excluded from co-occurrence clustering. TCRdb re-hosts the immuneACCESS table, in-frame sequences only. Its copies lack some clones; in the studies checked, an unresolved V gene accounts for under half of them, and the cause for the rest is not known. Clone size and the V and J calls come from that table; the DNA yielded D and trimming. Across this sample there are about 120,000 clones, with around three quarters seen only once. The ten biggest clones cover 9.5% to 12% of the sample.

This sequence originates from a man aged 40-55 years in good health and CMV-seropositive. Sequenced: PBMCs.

The CDR3 sequence is CASSYKSGQGVDYGYTF. The sequenced DNA is TGTGCCAGCAGCTACAAGTCAGGACAGGGGGTTGACTATGGCTACACCTTC. The sequence joins TRBV7-2 to TRBJ1-2, and 10 bases in between align with TRBD1. There are 17 amino acids in the CDR3, from cysteine to phenylalanine inclusive. Only the CDR3 part of the read is kept: 51 bases, read in frame from the first base. V is pruned by 4 bases and J by 3 bases, leaving 11 bases of the junction without a gene match. According to the germline V gene, CDR1 reads SGHTA and CDR2 reads FQGNSA.